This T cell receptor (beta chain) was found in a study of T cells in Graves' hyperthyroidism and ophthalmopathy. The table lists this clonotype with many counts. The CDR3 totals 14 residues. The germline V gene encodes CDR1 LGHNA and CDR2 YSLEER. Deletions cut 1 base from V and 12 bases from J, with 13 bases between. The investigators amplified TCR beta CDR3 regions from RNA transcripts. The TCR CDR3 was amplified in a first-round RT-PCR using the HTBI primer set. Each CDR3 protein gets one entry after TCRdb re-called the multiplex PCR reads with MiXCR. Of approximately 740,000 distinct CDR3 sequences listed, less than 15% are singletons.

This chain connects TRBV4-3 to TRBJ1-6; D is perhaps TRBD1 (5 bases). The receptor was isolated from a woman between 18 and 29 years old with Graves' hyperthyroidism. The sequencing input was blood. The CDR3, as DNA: TGCGCCAGCAGCCAAGCCCGGGACCTAAGACCCCTCCACTTT. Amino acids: CASSQARDLRPLHF.